The clone carrying this TCR beta chain was counted once. Sequence at one end of the junction differs from germline and may be a read error. This sample is drawn from a study of blood T cell repertoires in COVID-19. At the level of the study: Spain, Italy and the United States supplied samples that represented acute and convalescent COVID-19. The cDNA or gDNA used as material had been derived from T cells, B-cell-depleted T cells, or PBMCs.

TCRdb's copy holds only in-frame clones and misses some; the assay was immunoSEQ multiplex PCR. The profile covers some 120,000 clones, with around 87% appearing a single time and 6% to 8.5% taken by the ten largest. In germline, CDR1 is LNHDA, CDR2 SQIVND (reference sequence). The CDR3 length is 10 residues. This clonotype was obtained from a man in his fifties or sixties with acute or convalescent COVID-19. The J gene is TRBJ1-3, the V gene TRBV19; no clear D gene. Input material: peripheral blood. CDR3 nucleotides: TGTGCCAGTATACAGCTTTTTATTTACTTT. It translates to CASIQLFIYF.